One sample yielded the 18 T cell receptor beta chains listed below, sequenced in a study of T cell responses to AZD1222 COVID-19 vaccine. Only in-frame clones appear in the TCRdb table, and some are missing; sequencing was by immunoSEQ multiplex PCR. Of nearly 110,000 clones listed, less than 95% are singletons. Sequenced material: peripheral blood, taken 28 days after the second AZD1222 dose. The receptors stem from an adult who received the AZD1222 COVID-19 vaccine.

For the CDR3, the DNA is TGTGCCAGCAGTTCTTTTACCGACCTCTACGAGCAGTACTTC. Protein: CASSSFTDLYEQYF. The chain is built from TRBV27 and TRBJ2-7; no firm D call. This CDR3 region has 14 residues. The V end lost 4 bases, the J end lost 3 bases, and 13 bases lay between the germline ends. Per germline, CDR1 MNHEY and CDR2 SMNVEV (reference sequence).

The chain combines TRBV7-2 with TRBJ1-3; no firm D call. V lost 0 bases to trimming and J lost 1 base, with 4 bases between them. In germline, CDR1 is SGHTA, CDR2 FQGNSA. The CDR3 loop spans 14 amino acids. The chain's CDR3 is CASSLAGSGNTIYF. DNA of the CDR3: TGTGCCAGCAGCTTAGCTGGATCTGGAAACACCATATATTTT.

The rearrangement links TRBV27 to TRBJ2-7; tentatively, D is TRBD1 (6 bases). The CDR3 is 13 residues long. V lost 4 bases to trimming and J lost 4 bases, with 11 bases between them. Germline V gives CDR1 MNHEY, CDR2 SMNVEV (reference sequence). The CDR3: CASSWGPRYEQYF. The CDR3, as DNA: TGTGCCAGCAGTTGGGGGCCAAGATACGAGCAGTACTTC.

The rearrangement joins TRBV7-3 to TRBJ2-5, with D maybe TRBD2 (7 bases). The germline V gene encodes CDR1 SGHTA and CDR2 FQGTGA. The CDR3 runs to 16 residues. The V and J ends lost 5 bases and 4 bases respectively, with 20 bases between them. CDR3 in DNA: TGTGCCAGCAGCCCACGGGGGGCAGGTAGGGGAGAGACCCAGTACTTC. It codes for CASSPRGAGRGETQYF.

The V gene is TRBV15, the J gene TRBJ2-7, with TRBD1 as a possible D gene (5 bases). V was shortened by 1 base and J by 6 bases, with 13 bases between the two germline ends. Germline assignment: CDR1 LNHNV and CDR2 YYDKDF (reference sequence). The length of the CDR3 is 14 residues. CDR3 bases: TGTGCCACCAGCAGAGCCAGGGATCTGGCCGAGCAGTACTTC. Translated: CATSRARDLAEQYF.

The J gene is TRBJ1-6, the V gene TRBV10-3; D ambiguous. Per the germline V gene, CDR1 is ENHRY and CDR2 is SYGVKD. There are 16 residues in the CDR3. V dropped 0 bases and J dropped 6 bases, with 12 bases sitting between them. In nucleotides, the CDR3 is TGTGCCATCAGTGAGTCCGGCAAGCAAGGTAATTCACCCCTCCACTTT. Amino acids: CAISESGKQGNSPLHF.

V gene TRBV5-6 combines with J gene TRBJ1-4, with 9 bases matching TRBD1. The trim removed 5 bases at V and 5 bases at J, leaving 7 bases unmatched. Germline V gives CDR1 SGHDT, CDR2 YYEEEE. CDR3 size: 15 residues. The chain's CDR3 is CASSSTGTGNEKLFF. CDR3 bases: TGTGCCAGCAGTTCCACCGGGACAGGGAATGAAAAACTGTTTTTT.

This CDR3 is CASSVQSRGNYEQYF. CDR3 nucleotides: TGTGCCAGCAGCGTTCAGAGCAGGGGAAACTACGAGCAGTACTTC. J is TRBJ2-7 and V is TRBV9; D might be TRBD1 (6 bases). The V gene lost 2 bases and the J gene lost 3 bases, with 15 bases spanning the gap. The CDR3 is 15 residues long. Germline V gene data show CDR1 as SGDLS and CDR2 as YYNGEE.

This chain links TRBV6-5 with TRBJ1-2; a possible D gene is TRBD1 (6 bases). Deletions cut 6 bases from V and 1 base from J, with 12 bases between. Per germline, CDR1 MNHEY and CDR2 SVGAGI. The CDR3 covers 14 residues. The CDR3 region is CASSPDRSNYGYTF. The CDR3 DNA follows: TGTGCCAGCAGCCCCGACAGGAGTAACTATGGCTACACCTTC.

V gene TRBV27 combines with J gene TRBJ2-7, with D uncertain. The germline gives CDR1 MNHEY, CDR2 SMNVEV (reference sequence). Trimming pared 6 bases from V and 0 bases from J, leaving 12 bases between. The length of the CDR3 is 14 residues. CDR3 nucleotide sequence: TGTGCCAGCAGCCGAACATCCTTCTCCTACGAGCAGTACTTC. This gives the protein CASSRTSFSYEQYF.

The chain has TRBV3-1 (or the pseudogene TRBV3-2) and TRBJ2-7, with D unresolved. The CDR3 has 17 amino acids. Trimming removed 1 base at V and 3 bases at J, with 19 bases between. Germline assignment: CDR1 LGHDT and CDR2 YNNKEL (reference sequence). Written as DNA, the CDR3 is TGTGCCAGCAGCCAAGTACCCCCGGGTAGTGGAGTCTACGAGCAGTACTTC. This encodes CASSQVPPGSGVYEQYF.

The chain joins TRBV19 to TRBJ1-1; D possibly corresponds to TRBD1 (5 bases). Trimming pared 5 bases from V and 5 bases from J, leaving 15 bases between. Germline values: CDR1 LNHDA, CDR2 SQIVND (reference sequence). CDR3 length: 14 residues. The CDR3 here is CASSPTGGGTEAFF. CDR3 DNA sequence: TGTGCCAGTAGTCCCACTGGGGGGGGGACTGAAGCTTTCTTT.

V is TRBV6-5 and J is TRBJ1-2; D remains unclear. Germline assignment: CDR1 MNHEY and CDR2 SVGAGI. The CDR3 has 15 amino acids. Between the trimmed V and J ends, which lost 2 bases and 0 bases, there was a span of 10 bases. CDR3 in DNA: TGTGCCAGCAGTTACACGTCAGGAGCTAACTATGGCTACACCTTC. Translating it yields CASSYTSGANYGYTF.

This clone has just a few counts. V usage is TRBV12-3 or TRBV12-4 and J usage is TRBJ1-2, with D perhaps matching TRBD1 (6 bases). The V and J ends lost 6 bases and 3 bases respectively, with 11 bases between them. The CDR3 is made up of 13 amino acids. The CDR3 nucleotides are TGTGCCAGCAGCCGAAGGACAGACTATGGCTACACCTTC. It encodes CASSRRTDYGYTF.

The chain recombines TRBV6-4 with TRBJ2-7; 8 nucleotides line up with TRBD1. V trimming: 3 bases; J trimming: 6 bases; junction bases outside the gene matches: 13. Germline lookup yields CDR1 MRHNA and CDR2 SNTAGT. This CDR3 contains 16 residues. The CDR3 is CASSEADRVGHSEQYF. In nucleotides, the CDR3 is TGTGCCAGCAGTGAGGCGGACAGGGTTGGTCACTCCGAGCAGTACTTC.

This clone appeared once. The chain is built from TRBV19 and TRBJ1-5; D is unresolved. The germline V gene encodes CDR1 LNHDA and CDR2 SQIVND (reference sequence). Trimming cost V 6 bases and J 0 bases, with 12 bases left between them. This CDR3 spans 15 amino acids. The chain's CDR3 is CASRLSVNSNQPQHF. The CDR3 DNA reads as TGTGCCAGTAGGTTATCAGTTAATAGCAATCAGCCCCAGCATTTT.

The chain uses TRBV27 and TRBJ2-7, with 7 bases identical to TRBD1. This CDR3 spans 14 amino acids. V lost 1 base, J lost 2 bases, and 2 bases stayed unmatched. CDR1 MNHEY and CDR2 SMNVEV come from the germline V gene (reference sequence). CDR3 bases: TGTGCCAGCAGTTTATGGGGACAGACCTACGAGCAGTACTTC. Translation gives CASSLWGQTYEQYF.

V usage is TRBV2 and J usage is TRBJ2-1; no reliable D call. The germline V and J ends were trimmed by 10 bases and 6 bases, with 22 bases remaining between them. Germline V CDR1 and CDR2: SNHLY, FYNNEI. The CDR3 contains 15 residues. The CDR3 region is CANTRGLGNLNEQFF. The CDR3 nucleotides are TGTGCCAACACCCGAGGTTTGGGAAATCTCAATGAGCAGTTCTTC.